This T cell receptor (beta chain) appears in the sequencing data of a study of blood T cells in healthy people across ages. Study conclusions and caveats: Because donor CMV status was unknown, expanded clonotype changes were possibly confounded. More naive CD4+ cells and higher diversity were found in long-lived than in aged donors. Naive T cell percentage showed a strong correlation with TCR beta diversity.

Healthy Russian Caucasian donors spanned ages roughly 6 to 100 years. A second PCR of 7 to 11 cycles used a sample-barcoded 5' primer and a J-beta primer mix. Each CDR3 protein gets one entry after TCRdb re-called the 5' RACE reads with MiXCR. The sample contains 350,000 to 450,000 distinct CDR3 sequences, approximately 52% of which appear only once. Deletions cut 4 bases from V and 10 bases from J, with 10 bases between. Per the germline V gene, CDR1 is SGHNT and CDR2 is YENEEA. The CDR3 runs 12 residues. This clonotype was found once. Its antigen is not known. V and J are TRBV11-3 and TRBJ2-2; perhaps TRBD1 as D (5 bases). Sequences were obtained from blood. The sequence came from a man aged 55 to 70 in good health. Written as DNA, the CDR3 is TGTGCCAGCAGCTACCAGGGTTTGGAGCTGTTTTTT. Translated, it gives CASSYQGLELFF.